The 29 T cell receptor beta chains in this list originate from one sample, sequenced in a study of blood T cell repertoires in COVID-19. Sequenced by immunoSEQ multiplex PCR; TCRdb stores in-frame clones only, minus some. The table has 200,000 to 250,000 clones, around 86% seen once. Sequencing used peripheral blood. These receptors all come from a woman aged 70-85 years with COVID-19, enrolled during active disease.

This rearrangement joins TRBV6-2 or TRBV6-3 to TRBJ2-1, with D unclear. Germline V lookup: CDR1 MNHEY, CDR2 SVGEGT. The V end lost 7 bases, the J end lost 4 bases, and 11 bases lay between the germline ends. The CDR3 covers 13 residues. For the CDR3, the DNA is TGTGCCAGCACCCCGAGAGAGTACAATGAGCAGTTCTTC. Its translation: CASTPREYNEQFF.

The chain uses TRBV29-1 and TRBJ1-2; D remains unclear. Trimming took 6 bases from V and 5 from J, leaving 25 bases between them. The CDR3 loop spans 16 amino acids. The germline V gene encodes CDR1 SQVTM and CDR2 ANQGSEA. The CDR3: CSVEGNSPGKFYGYTF. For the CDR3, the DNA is TGCAGCGTAGAGGGAAATTCACCGGGTAAATTTTATGGCTACACCTTC.

DNA for the CDR3: TGTGCCAGCAGTTTAACTTTCCAGGGGAGCGAGCAGTACTTC. It codes for CASSLTFQGSEQYF. The chain couples TRBV28 to TRBJ2-7; maybe TRBD1 (6 bases). Germline V gene data show CDR1 as MDHEN and CDR2 as SYDVKM. Between the trimmed V and J ends, which lost 2 bases and 6 bases, there was a span of 14 bases. The CDR3 totals 14 residues.

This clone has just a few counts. CDR3 loop: CASSQDARRQPATDNEQFF. CDR3 nucleotide sequence: TGTGCCAGCAGCCAAGATGCTAGGCGGCAACCCGCCACCGACAATGAGCAGTTCTTC. The chain carries TRBV3-1 (or the pseudogene TRBV3-2) and TRBJ2-1; D unclear. Germline V gene sequence: CDR1 LGHDT, CDR2 YNNKEL (reference sequence). Trimming removed 0 bases from V and 5 bases from J, with 23 bases in between. The CDR3 covers 19 residues.

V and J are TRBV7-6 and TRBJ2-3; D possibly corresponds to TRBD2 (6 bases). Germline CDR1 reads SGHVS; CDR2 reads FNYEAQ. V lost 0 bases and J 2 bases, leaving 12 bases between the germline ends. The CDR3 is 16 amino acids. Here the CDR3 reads CASSLAPAGLTDTQYF. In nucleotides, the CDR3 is TGTGCCAGCAGCTTAGCGCCAGCGGGCCTCACAGATACGCAGTATTTT.

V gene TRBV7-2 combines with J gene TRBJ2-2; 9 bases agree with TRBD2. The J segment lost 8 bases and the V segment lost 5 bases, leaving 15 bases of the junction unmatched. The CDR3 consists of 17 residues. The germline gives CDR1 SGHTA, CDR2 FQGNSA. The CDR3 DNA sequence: TGTGCCAGCAGCCCTGGGGTAGCGGGAGTCTTCGGTGGGGAGCTGTTTTTT. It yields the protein CASSPGVAGVFGGELFF.

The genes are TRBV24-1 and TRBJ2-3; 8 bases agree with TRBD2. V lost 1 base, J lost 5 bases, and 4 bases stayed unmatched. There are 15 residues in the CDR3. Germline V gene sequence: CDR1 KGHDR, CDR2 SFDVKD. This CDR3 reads CATSDFGGGQDTQYF. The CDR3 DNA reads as TGTGCCACCAGTGATTTTGGCGGGGGGCAAGATACGCAGTATTTT.

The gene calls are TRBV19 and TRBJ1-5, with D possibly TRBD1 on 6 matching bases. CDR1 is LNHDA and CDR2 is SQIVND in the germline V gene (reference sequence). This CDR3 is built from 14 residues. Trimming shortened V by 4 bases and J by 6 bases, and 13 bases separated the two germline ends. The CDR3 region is CASSKTGNFQPQHF. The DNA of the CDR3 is TGTGCCAGTAGTAAAACAGGGAATTTTCAGCCCCAGCATTTT.

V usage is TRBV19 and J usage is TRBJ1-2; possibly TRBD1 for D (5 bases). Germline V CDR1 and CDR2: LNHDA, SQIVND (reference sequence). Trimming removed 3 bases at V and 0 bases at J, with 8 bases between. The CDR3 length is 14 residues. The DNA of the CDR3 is TGTGCCAGTAGTATTATGACAGCTAACTATGGCTACACCTTC. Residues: CASSIMTANYGYTF.

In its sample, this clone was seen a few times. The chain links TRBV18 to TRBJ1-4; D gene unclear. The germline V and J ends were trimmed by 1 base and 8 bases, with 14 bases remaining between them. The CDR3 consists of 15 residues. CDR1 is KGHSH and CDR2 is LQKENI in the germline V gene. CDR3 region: CASSPLGDRREKLFF. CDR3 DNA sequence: TGTGCCAGCTCACCACTCGGGGATCGCAGGGAAAAACTGTTTTTT.

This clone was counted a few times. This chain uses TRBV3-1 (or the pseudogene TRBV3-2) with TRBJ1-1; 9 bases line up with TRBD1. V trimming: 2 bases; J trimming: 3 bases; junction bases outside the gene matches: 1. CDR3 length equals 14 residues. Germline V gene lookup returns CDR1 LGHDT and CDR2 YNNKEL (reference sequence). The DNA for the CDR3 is TGTGCCAGCAGCCAATGGACAGGGGACACTGAAGCTTTCTTT. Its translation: CASSQWTGDTEAFF.

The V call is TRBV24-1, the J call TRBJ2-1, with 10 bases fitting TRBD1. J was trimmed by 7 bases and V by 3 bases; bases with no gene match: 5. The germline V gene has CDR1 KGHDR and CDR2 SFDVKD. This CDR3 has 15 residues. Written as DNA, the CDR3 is TGTGCCACCAGTGATCCTAGGACAGGGGGGAATGAGCAGTTCTTC. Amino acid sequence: CATSDPRTGGNEQFF.

CDR3 in amino acids: CASSLTPGTIANEQFF. CDR3 in DNA: TGTGCCAGCAGCTTAACCCCCGGGACTATAGCCAATGAGCAGTTCTTC. The rearrangement uses TRBV11-2 and TRBJ2-1; 7 positions match TRBD2. The V and J ends lost 2 bases and 6 bases, in that order; junction bases with no gene match: 10. CDR1 and CDR2 (germline): SGHAT, FQNNGV. The CDR3 length is 16 residues.

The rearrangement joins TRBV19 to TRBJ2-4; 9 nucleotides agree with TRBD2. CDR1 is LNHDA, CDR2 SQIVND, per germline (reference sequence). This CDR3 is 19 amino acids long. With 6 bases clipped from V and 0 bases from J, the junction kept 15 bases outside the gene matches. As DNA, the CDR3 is TGTGCCAGTAGGCCGGAGCCAGCGGGAGGTTTCAGAGCCAAAAACATTCAGTACTTC. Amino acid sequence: CASRPEPAGGFRAKNIQYF.

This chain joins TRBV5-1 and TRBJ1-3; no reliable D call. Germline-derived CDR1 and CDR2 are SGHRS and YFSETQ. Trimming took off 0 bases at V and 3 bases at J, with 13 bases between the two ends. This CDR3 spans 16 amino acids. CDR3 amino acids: CASSLERVRGGNTIYF. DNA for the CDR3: TGCGCCAGCAGCTTGGAGCGGGTAAGAGGTGGAAACACCATATATTTT.

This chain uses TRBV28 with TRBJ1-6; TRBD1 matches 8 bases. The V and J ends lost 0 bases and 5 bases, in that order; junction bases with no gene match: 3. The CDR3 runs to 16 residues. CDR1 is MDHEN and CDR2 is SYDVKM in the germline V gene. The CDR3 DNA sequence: TGTGCCAGCAGTTTATGGGAGACAGGGGATAATTCACCCCTCCACTTT. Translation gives CASSLWETGDNSPLHF.

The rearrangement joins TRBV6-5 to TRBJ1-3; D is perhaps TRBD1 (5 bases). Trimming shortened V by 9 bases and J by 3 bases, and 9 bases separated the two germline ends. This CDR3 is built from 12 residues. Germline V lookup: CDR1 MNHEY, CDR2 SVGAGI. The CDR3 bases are TGTGCCAGTCGGGGGGTTGGAAACACCATATATTTT. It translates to CASRGVGNTIYF.

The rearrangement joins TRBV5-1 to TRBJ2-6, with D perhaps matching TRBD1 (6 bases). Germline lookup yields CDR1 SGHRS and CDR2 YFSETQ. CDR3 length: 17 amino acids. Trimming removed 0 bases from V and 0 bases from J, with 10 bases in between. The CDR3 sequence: CASSLEGVSSGANVLTF. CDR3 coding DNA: TGCGCCAGCAGCTTGGAGGGGGTCTCCTCTGGGGCCAACGTCCTGACTTTC.

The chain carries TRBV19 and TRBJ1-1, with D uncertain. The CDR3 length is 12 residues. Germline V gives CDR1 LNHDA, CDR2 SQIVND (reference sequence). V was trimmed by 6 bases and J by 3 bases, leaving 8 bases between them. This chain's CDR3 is CASRTADTEAFF. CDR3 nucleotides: TGTGCCAGTAGAACCGCGGACACTGAAGCTTTCTTT.

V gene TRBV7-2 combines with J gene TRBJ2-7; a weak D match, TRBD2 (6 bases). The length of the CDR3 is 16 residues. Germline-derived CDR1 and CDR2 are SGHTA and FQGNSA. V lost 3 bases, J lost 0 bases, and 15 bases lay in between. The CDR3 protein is CASSFRSGSASYEQYF. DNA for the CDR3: TGTGCCAGCAGCTTTCGCAGCGGGTCGGCCTCCTACGAGCAGTACTTC.

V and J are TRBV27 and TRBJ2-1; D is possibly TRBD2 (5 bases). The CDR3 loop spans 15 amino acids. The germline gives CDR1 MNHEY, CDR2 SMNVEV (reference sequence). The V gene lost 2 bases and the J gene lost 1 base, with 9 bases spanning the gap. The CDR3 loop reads CASSLAGVSYNEQFF. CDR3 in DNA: TGTGCCAGCAGTTTAGCGGGTGTATCCTACAATGAGCAGTTCTTC.

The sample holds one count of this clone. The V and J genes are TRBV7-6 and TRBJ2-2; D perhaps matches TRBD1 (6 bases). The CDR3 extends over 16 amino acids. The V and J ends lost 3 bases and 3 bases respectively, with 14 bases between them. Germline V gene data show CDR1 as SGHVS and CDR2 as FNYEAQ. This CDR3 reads CASSLNRAGDTGELFF. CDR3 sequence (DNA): TGTGCCAGCAGCTTGAACAGGGCTGGGGACACCGGGGAGCTGTTTTTT.

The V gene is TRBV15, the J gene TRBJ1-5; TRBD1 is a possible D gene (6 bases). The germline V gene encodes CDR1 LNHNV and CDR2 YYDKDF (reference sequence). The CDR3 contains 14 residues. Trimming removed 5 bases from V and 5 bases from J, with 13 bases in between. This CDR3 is CATSRPNRDQPQHF. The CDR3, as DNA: TGTGCCACCAGCCGCCCTAACAGGGATCAGCCCCAGCATTTT.

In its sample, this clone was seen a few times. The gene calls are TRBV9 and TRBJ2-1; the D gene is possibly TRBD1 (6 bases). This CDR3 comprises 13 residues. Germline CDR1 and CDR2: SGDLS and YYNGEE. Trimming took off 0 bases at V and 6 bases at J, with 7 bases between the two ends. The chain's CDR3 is CASSVVGANEQFF. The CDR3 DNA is TGTGCCAGCAGCGTAGTGGGGGCCAATGAGCAGTTCTTC.

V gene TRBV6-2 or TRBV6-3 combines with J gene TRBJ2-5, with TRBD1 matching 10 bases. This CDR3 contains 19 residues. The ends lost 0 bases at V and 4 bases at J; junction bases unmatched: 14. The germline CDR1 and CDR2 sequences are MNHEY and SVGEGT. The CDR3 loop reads CASSYSYPETGTGVETQYF. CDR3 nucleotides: TGTGCCAGCAGTTACTCGTATCCAGAAACCGGGACAGGGGTAGAGACCCAGTACTTC.

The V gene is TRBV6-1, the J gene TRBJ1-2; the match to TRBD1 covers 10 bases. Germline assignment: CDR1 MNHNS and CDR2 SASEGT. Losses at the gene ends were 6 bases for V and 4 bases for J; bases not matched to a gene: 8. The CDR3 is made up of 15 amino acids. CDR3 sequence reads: CASRPGTGEGYGYTF. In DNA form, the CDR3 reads TGTGCCAGCAGACCAGGGACAGGGGAAGGCTATGGCTACACCTTC.

CDR3 sequence: CASSVRQTNEKLFF. The CDR3, as DNA: TGTGCCAGCAGTGTTCGACAGACGAATGAAAAACTGTTTTTT. The chain employs TRBV2 and TRBJ1-4, with D tentatively TRBD1 (5 bases). Germline V lookup: CDR1 SNHLY, CDR2 FYNNEI. V lost 4 bases and J lost 5, with 11 bases in between. This CDR3 spans 14 amino acids.

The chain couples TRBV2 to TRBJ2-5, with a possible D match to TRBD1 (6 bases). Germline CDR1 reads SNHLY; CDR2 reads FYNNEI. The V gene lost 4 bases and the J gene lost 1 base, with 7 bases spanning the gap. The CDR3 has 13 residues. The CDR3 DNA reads TGTGCCAGCAGTGTGGACAGCCAAGAGACCCAGTACTTC. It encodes CASSVDSQETQYF.

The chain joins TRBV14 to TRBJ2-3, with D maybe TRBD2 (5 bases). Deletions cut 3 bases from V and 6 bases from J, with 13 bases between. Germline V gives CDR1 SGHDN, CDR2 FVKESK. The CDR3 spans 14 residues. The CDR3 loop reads CASSHLLAADTQYF. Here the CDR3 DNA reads TGTGCCAGCAGCCATCTCCTAGCAGCGGATACGCAGTATTTT.